Sequencing of this TCR beta chain was carried out in a study of post-analysis software for immune sequencing data. The V gene end was trimmed by 4 bases and the J gene end by 1 base; junction bases not matched to a gene: 12. The CDR3 spans 19 residues. The germline V gene has CDR1 SGHAT and CDR2 FQNNGV. About this clonotype itself: Its antigen remains unidentified.

Unique molecular identifiers tagged the TCR beta cDNA libraries. Input populations of roughly 1 to 11 million T cells gave rise to roughly 0.5 million cDNA molecules. In TCRdb, the PCR reads were re-called with MiXCR into one record per CDR3 protein. The sample contains hundreds of thousands of distinct CDR3 sequences, around 60% of which appear only once. Study outcomes and limitations: Strong co-clustering by F measure linked samples that shared a preparation batch. Controls showed lower frequencies than patients for roughly five TRBV segments, and TRBV5-6, TRBV5-1 and TRBV20-1 were among these.

This chain links TRBV11-2 with TRBJ2-3, with TRBD2 matching over 12 bases. This receptor was identified in a girl aged 2-10 years with multiple sclerosis. The sample taken for sequencing was blood. The CDR3 DNA sequence: TGTGCCAGCAGCTGGGGACTAGCGGGCGTCGGAGGGGGCACAGATACGCAGTATTTT. Its translation: CASSWGLAGVGGGTDTQYF.